This T cell receptor beta chain was observed in a study of blood T cell repertoires in COVID-19. Overall study context: The United States, Italy and Spain provided the acute and convalescent COVID-19 samples.

As processed by the authors: From reference gene primer amplification, estimates of nucleated cell counts were derived. This table comes from immunoSEQ multiplex PCR, and its TCRdb copy is limited to in-frame clones, with some not included. The D gene and trimming were derived from the DNA, and the V and J assignments and clone size from that table. The data hold some 250,000 clones, with 80% to 90% observed a single time. The CDR3 has 17 amino acids. V lost 4 bases, J lost 7 bases, and 25 bases lay in between. The V gene's germline CDR1 is MNHEY and CDR2 SMNVEV (reference sequence). Sequencing was carried out using peripheral blood. V gene TRBV27 combines with J gene TRBJ1-1, with D possibly matching TRBD1 (5 bases). The receptor's source is a woman aged 25 to 39 with COVID-19, enrolled during active disease. The CDR3 protein is CASSSIGQWGVGGEAFF. CDR3 sequence (DNA): TGTGCCAGCAGTTCAATCGGCCAATGGGGGGTTGGGGGTGAAGCTTTCTTT.